The text below deals with one T cell receptor beta chain. At one boundary the junction diverges from the germline segment, which might be a read error. TCRdb keeps only in-frame clones here, not all; method: immunoSEQ multiplex PCR. The data contain about 990,000 clones, 75% to 85% of them singletons. The data originate from a study of shared clonotypes between healthy human individuals. The sequenced sample was memory CD4+ T cells from PBMCs. The subset here: CD45RA-negative fraction. The source is a young man in good health. Some clones in this sample may be carry-over from other donors' samples.

The CDR3 loop is CASSPGLAGDAQYF. The DNA of the CDR3 is TGTGCCAGCAGCCCTGGACTAGCGGGAGATGCGCAGTATTTT. The chain couples TRBV5-4 to TRBJ2-3; 13 positions match TRBD2. Germline CDR1 reads SGHNT; CDR2 reads YYREEE (reference sequence). The CDR3 is 14 residues long.